These 21 T cell receptor beta chains originate from one sample sequenced in a study of regulatory T cells in long-lasting Graves disease. In building TCR beta libraries, iRepertoire HTBI primers were used together with Arm-PCR of CDR3 regions. TCRdb re-called the multiplex PCR reads through MiXCR, storing one row per CDR3 protein. Found here are 300,000 to 400,000 distinct CDR3 sequences, 20% of them singletons; the top ten hold approximately 31%. As to time point: persistent/refractory GD, antithyroid drugs over 5 years with positive TRAb. With RNA extracted from PBMCs as input, the TCR library was made. Sequencing used peripheral blood mononuclear cells (PBMCs), obtained when the disease was refractory, from a patient treated with antithyroid drugs. The source of these receptors is a female donor with Graves disease.

This chain connects TRBV20-1 to TRBJ1-6, with 11 bases aligning to TRBD1. Germline V CDR1 and CDR2: DFQATT, SNEGSKA (reference sequence). V lost 6 bases and J lost 0; bases outside the gene matches: 13. This CDR3 contains 19 residues. CDR3 sequence (DNA): TGCAGTGCCCGGGACAGGGGGAGCACCTACTTCTCCTATAATTCACCCCTCCACTTT. Protein sequence: CSARDRGSTYFSYNSPLHF.

There are a few counts of this clonotype. The chain employs TRBV6-1 and TRBJ2-7, with D possibly matching TRBD1 (5 bases). Germline V gene lookup returns CDR1 MNHNS and CDR2 SASEGT. V lost 5 bases to trimming and J lost 3 bases, with 11 bases between them. The CDR3 sequence is 13 residues long. CDR3 protein: CASSPGHDYEQYF. CDR3 DNA sequence: TGTGCCAGCAGTCCCGGACACGACTACGAGCAGTACTTC.

Details on this clonotype: Just one base apart from a much larger clone, this may be a read error. CDR3 DNA: TGTGCCAGCAGACAGCGAAACTCCTGGAGGAACACTGAAGCTCTCTTT. This codes for CASRQRNSWRNTEALF. The rearrangement joins TRBV6-2 or TRBV6-3 to TRBJ1-1; D is ambiguous. The V gene's germline CDR1 is MNHEY and CDR2 SVGEGT. This CDR3 is built from 16 residues.

In this sample, this clonotype turned up many times. The chain is built from TRBV2 and TRBJ1-4; weak D call: TRBD1 (5 bases). The CDR3 sequence is 16 residues long. V lost 2 bases and J lost 6, with 16 bases in between. Germline values: CDR1 SNHLY, CDR2 FYNNEI. CDR3 protein: CASSEYRGLGDEKLFF. CDR3 sequence (DNA): TGTGCCAGCAGTGAATATAGGGGCTTGGGAGATGAAAAACTGTTTTTT.

Ten or more counts support this clonotype. The V gene is TRBV3-1, the J gene TRBJ2-4; D is perhaps TRBD1 or TRBD2 (5 bases each). Germline V gene sequence: CDR1 LGHDT, CDR2 YNNKEL (reference sequence). V shed 4 bases and J shed 3 bases, with 19 bases lying between them. CDR3 length equals 17 residues. The CDR3 coding sequence is TGTGCCAGCAGCCCCCGGGGCCATGCTGGGGGCAAAAACATTCAGTACTTC. Translating it yields CASSPRGHAGGKNIQYF.

This clonotype was detected ten times or more. This rearrangement joins TRBV12-3 or TRBV12-4 to TRBJ2-7; D is perhaps TRBD1 (6 bases). The V and J ends lost 9 bases and 3 bases respectively, with 21 bases between them. The CDR3 is 15 amino acids. The CDR3 protein is CARTLLQGKVYEQYF. In DNA form, the CDR3 reads TGTGCCAGAACTTTACTACAGGGAAAGGTCTACGAGCAGTACTTC.

In this sample, this clonotype turned up a few times. The V gene is TRBV12-3 or TRBV12-4, the J gene TRBJ1-1; 9 nucleotides line up with TRBD1. This CDR3 spans 15 amino acids. Germline trimming cut 6 bases from V and 4 bases from J; bases unmatched to any gene: 9. CDR3 loop: CASRPGDREGTEAFF. The CDR3 nucleotides are TGTGCCAGCAGACCCGGGGACAGGGAGGGCACTGAAGCTTTCTTT.

This clonotype was seen a few times. The chain joins TRBV10-3 to TRBJ1-4; D unresolved. Germline values: CDR1 ENHRY, CDR2 SYGVKD. This CDR3 is built from 15 residues. V was trimmed by 3 bases and J by 7 bases, leaving 15 bases between them. CDR3 protein: CAISDQQNVGEKLFF. The CDR3 DNA reads TGTGCCATCAGTGACCAACAGAACGTTGGTGAAAAACTGTTTTTT.

The rearrangement joins TRBV2 to TRBJ2-2; tentatively, D is TRBD1 (5 bases). Between the trimmed V and J ends, which lost 5 bases and 2 bases, there was a span of 9 bases. Per germline, CDR1 SNHLY and CDR2 FYNNEI. The CDR3 length is 14 residues. CDR3 protein: CASSSQGNTGELFF. The CDR3 region has the DNA TGTGCCAGCAGTTCCCAGGGAAACACCGGGGAGCTGTTTTTT.

The sample holds many counts of this clonotype. The chain links TRBV28 to TRBJ1-5; 7 bases map to TRBD1. Germline-derived CDR1 and CDR2 are MDHEN and SYDVKM. Trimming at V came to 6 bases and at J to 7 bases, leaving 6 bases not matched to a gene. This CDR3 contains 13 residues. CDR3 nucleotide sequence: TGTGCCAGCAGGGAGGGGGCAGGGCAGCCCCAGCATTTT. Its translation is CASREGAGQPQHF.

The chain uses TRBV19 and TRBJ1-2; a weak D match, TRBD1 (6 bases). This CDR3 has 14 amino acids. Trimming removed 0 bases from V and 3 bases from J, with 8 bases in between. CDR1 is LNHDA, CDR2 SQIVND, per germline (reference sequence). The DNA of the CDR3 is TGTGCCAGTAGTATAGACAGGGGATACTATGGCTACACCTTC. Its protein product is CASSIDRGYYGYTF.

The rearrangement joins TRBV7-9 to TRBJ2-1; the match to TRBD2 covers 9 bases. The CDR3 contains 19 residues. V shed 3 bases and J 8 bases; nucleotides not matched to a gene: 20. Per the germline V gene, CDR1 is SEHNR and CDR2 is FQNEAQ (reference sequence). The CDR3 coding sequence is TGTGCCAGCAGCTTGTTTTTTAGCGGGGGATCGGGCCCCTCCCATGAGCAGTTCTTC. Its translation: CASSLFFSGGSGPSHEQFF.

This clonotype was picked up a small number of times. The rearrangement uses TRBV20-1 and TRBJ1-5; D is uncertain. CDR3 size: 14 residues. Per the germline V gene, CDR1 is DFQATT and CDR2 is SNEGSKA (reference sequence). V gave up 3 bases and J gave up 1 base, with 10 bases separating them. CDR3 nucleotides: TGCAGTGCTAGTGGTGACACCAGCAATCAGCCCCAGCATTTT. Translating it yields CSASGDTSNQPQHF.

At least ten counts were recorded for this clonotype. The gene calls are TRBV11-2 and TRBJ1-1; D not resolved. Germline V gives CDR1 SGHAT, CDR2 FQNNGV. The CDR3 is 15 residues long. The V and J ends lost 1 base and 2 bases respectively, with 11 bases between them. As DNA, the CDR3 is TGTGCCAGCAGCTTAGGTCCCCGGCAAAACACTGAAGCTTTCTTT. Protein sequence: CASSLGPRQNTEAFF.

This clonotype has only a few counts. The chain combines TRBV6-1 with TRBJ2-7; possibly TRBD1 for D (5 bases). The germline V gene has CDR1 MNHNS and CDR2 SASEGT. The CDR3 has 15 amino acids. V was pared by 6 bases and J by 3 bases, with 18 bases between. The CDR3 coding sequence is TGTGCCAGCAGCCGCCGAAAAGGGGTGGGCTACGAGCAGTACTTC. Its translation is CASSRRKGVGYEQYF.

At least ten counts were recorded for this clonotype. The chain recombines TRBV5-1 with TRBJ2-7, with 9 bases that match TRBD2. CDR1 and CDR2 (germline): SGHRS, YFSETQ. J gave up 0 bases and V 0 bases, and 13 bases lay outside the gene matches. The CDR3 consists of 19 residues. CDR3 amino acids: CASSLDVGSGSSSSYEQYF. The CDR3 nucleotides are TGCGCCAGCAGCTTGGACGTTGGTAGCGGGAGTTCCAGCTCCTACGAGCAGTACTTC. The full variable domain, in which reference TRBV5-1 and TRBJ2-7 provide the parts outside the CDR3, is KAGVTQTPRYLIKTRGQQVTLSCSPISGHRSVSWYQQTPGQGLQFLFEYFSETQRNKGNFPGRFSGRQFSNSRSEMNVSTLELGDSALYLCASSLDVGSGSSSSYEQYFGPGTRLTVT.

The rearrangement links TRBV6-1 to TRBJ1-1; possibly TRBD1 for D (5 bases). The CDR3 sequence is 12 residues long. The germline CDR1 and CDR2 sequences are MNHNS and SASEGT. The CDR3 DNA reads TGTGGATCTCGGGGGGTCAACACTGAAGCTTTCTTT. Translation: CGSRGVNTEAFF.

This clonotype was recorded many times. V usage is TRBV30 and J usage is TRBJ2-7; either TRBD1 or TRBD2 may fit D (5 bases each). The CDR3 extends over 11 amino acids. Per the germline V gene, CDR1 is GTSNPN and CDR2 is SVGIG (reference sequence). V lost 1 base and J 4 bases, leaving 5 bases between the germline ends. The CDR3 DNA follows: TGTGCCTGGAGTGGGGGGTACGAGCAGTACTTC. This sequence encodes CAWSGGYEQYF.

The chain joins TRBV19 to TRBJ2-3, with D possibly being TRBD2 (6 bases). The CDR3 contains 16 residues. Germline CDR1 LNHDA, CDR2 SQIVND (reference sequence). Trimming shortened V by 5 bases and J by 3 bases, and 18 bases separated the two germline ends. The CDR3 coding sequence is TGTGCCAGTAGTCCCTTTGGGGGAGGAGCAACAGATACGCAGTATTTT. It specifies CASSPFGGGATDTQYF.

This clonotype has only a few counts. The V and J genes are TRBV7-9 and TRBJ2-5; D gene unclear. The CDR3 runs to 15 residues. Trimming removed 3 bases at V and 6 bases at J, with 17 bases between. Per the germline V gene, CDR1 is SEHNR and CDR2 is FQNEAQ (reference sequence). CDR3 sequence (DNA): TGTGCCAGCAGCTTTGCTTTAGGTGATTTGAAGACCCAGTACTTC. It translates to CASSFALGDLKTQYF.

This chain links TRBV7-9 with TRBJ2-2; 7 bases match TRBD1. J was trimmed by 4 bases and V by 6 bases; bases with no gene match: 5. Per the germline V gene, CDR1 is SEHNR and CDR2 is FQNEAQ (reference sequence). This CDR3 comprises 14 residues. The CDR3 region has the DNA TGTGCCAGCAGGCACAGGGGTCCCACCGGGGAGCTGTTTTTT. Its protein product is CASRHRGPTGELFF.